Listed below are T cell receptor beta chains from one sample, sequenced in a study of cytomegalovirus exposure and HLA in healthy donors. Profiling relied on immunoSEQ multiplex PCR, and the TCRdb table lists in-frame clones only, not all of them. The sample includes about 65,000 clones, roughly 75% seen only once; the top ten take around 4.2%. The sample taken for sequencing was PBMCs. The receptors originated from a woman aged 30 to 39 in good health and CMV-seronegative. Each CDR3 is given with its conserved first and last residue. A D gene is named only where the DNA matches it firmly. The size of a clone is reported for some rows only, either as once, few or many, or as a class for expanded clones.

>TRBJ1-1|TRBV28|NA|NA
TGTGCCACCGGACACGAGAACACTGAAGCTTTCTTT
CATGHENTEAFF
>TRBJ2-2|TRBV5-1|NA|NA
TGCGCCAGCAGCTTTTGGCAGGGGCCCGGGGAGCTGTTTTTT
CASSFWQGPGELFF
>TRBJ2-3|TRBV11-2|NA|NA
TGTGCCAGCAGCCCAAACGCAGGGACAGATACGCAGTATTTT
CASSPNAGTDTQYF
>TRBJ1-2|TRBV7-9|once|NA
TGTGCCAGCACACCCCAGGGGTTCGGTCATTATGGCTACACCTTC
CASTPQGFGHYGYTF
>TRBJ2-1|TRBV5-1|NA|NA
TGCGCCAGCAGCCCTGGAGCGACGAGCTCCTACAATGAGCAGTTCTTC
CASSPGATSSYNEQFF
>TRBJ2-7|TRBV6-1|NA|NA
TGTGCCAGCAGTGAAGCGGGCCAGTCCTACGAGCAGTACTTC
CASSEAGQSYEQYF
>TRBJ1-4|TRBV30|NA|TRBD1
TGTGCCTGGAGTGGGACAGGGTATGAAAAACTGTTTTTT
CAWSGTGYEKLFF
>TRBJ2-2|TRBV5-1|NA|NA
TGCGCCAGCAGGGTAGAGAACACCGGGGAGCTGTTTTTT
CASRVENTGELFF
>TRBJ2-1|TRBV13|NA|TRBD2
TGTGCCAGCAGCTCTCTTGACGGGAGGGTGCAGTTCTTC
CASSSLDGRVQFF
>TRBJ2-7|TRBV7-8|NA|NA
TGTGCCAGCAGCTCCGAGCTACCCGTGACCTACGAGCAGTACTTC
CASSSELPVTYEQYF
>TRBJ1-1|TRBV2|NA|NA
TGTGCCAGCAGTGAAAGAGGCTCTGAAGCTTTCTTT
CASSERGSEAFF
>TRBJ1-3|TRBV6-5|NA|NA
TGTGCCAGCAGTGACCTGGGGGGTAACACCATATATTTT
CASSDLGGNTIYF
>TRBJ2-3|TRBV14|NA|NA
TGTGCCAGCAGCCAAGACTACCCCGTGGCAGATACGCAGTATTTT
CASSQDYPVADTQYF
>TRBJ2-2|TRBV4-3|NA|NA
TGCGCCAGCAGCCAAGAGACACAAACGAACACCGGGGAGCTGTTTTTT
CASSQETQTNTGELFF
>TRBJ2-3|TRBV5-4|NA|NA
TGTGCCAGCAGCTCCGGAGGGGACGTCGATACGCAGTATTTT
CASSSGGDVDTQYF
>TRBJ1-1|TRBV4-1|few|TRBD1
TGCGCCAGCAGCCAAGAGTCAGGGGGTAACACTGAAGCTTTCTTT
CASSQESGGNTEAFF
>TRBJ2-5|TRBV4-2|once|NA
TGTGCCAGCAGCCAAGTACAAGCGGTCCAAGAGACCCAGTACTTC
CASSQVQAVQETQYF
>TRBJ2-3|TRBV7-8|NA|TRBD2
TGTGCCAGCAGCCCACGGACTAGCGCATCAACGCAGTATTTT
CASSPRTSASTQYF
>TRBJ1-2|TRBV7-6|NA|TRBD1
TGTGCCAGCAGCTTAGAGGAGGGGGCGTATGGCTACACCTTC
CASSLEEGAYGYTF
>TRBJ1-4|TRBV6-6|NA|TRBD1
TGTGCCAGCAGACAACCAGGGGGCGTTAATGAAAAACTGTTTTTT
CASRQPGGVNEKLFF
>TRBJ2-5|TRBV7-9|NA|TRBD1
TGTGCCAGCAGTCCTGGACAGGCCCGGGGGACCCAGTACTTC
CASSPGQARGTQYF
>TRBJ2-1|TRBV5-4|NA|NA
TGTGCCAGCAGCTTGGACACCCAGGGGTCTGAGCAGTTCTTC
CASSLDTQGSEQFF
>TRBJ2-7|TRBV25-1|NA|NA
TGTGCCAGCAGTGAAATGCAGGGCTACGAGCAGTACTTC
CASSEMQGYEQYF
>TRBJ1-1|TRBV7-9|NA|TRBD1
TGTGCCAGCAGCTTCCCGACAGGGGGCATCACTGAAGCTTTCTTT
CASSFPTGGITEAFF
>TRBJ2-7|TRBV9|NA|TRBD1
TGTGCCAGCAGCGTCGGGGGACAGGTGTCGTACGAGCAGTACTTC
CASSVGGQVSYEQYF
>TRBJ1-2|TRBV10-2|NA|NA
TGCGCCAGCAGTGAAGGCAGGTTCTATGGCTACACCTTC
CASSEGRFYGYTF
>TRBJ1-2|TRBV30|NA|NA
TGTGCCTGGAGTGTATCAGACAGTAGCGGCTACACCTTC
CAWSVSDSSGYTF
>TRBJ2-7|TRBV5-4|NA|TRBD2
TGTGCCAGCAGAAGTAGCGGGCATGACTCCTACGAGCAGTACTTC
CASRSSGHDSYEQYF
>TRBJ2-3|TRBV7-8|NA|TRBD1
TGTGCCAGCAGCTCACAGGGGGCGGCAGATACGCAGTATTTT
CASSSQGAADTQYF
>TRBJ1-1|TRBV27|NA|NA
TGTGCCAGCAGTGACAGGTTCATGAACACTGAAGCTTTCTTT
CASSDRFMNTEAFF
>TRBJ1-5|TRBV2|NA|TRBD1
TGTGCCAGCAGCACCGGGACAGGGCGGGGTCAGCCCCAGCATTTT
CASSTGTGRGQPQHF
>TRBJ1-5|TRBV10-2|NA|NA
TGCGCCAGCAGTGAGTCTAGGGGTTATCAGCCCCAGCATTTT
CASSESRGYQPQHF
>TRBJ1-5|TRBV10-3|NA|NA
TGTGCCATCAGTCCACAGGTGGATCAGCCCCAGCATTTT
CAISPQVDQPQHF
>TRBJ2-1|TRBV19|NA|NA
TGTGCCAGGAGTACCAGCTCCTACAATGAGCAGTTCTTC
CARSTSSYNEQFF
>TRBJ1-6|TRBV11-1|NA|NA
TGTGCCAGCAGCCTTCTCCGGGGTACCAGTTCACCCCTCCACTTT
CASSLLRGTSSPLHF
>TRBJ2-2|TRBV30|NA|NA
TGTGCCGCAAACGTAGTCGCCACCGGGGAGCTGTTTTTT
CAANVVATGELFF
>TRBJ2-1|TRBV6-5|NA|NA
TGTGCCAGCAGTATCTCCCCCGACAATGAGCAGTTCTTC
CASSISPDNEQFF
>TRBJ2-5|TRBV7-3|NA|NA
TGTGCCAGCAGCTTGGGTATCGGCAGGGCACAAGAGACCCAGTACTTC
CASSLGIGRAQETQYF
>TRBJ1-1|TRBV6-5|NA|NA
TGTGCCAGCAGTGACAGCATGAACACTGAAGCTTTCTTT
CASSDSMNTEAFF
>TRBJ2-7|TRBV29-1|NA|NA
TGCAGCGTTGACGTACTAGACTCCTACGAGCAGTACTTC
CSVDVLDSYEQYF